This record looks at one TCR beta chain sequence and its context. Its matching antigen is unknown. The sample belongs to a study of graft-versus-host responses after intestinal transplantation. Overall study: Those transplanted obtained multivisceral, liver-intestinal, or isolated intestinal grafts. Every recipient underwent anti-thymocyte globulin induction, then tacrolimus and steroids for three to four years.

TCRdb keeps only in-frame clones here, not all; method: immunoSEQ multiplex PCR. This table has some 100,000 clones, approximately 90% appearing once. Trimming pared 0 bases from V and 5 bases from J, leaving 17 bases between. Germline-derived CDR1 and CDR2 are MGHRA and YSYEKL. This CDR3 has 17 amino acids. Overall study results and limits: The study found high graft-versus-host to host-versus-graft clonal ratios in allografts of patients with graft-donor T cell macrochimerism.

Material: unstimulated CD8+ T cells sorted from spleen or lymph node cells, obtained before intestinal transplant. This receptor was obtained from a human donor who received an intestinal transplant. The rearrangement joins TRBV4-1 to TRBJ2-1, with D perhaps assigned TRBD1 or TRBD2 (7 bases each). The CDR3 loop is CASSQEGDSGVHNEQFF. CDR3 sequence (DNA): TGCGCCAGCAGCCAAGAGGGGGACAGCGGGGTCCACAATGAGCAGTTCTTC.